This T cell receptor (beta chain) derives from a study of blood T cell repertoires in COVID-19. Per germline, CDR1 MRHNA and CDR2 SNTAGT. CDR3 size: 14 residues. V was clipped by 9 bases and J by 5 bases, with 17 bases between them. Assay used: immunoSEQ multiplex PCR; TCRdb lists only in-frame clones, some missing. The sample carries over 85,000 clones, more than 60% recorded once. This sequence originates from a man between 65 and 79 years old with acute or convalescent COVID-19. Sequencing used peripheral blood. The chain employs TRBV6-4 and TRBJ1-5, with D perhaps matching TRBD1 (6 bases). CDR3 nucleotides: TGTGCCAGTGCTGGCACAGGGCGGCATCAGCCCCAGCATTTT. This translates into CASAGTGRHQPQHF.